This T cell receptor (beta chain) was captured by sequencing in a study of shared clonotypes between healthy human individuals. Sorted-subset replicate PCR reactions were performed with about 200 ng DNA, corresponding to about 32,000 T cell genomes. Original processing notes: Without quality scores, immunoSEQ junctional reads could not be filtered like full-length reads. Here immunoSEQ multiplex PCR was the method, and the copy in TCRdb shows in-frame clones only, minus some. V and J calls and clone size are given by that table; D and trimming were obtained from the DNA. The data hold around 2.1 million clones, with about 93% observed a single time. Of note for this clone: The antigen remains undetermined.

General study results and limits: The study generally estimated greater richness for naive than memory subsets.

V lost 1 base and J 8 bases, leaving 12 bases between the germline ends. The CDR3 has 14 residues. CDR1 is SEHNR, CDR2 FQNEAQ, per germline (reference sequence). Only CD45RO-negative cells positively selected for CCR7 counted as naive CD8 cells, so terminally differentiated effector memory CD45RA+ cells were excluded. The chain carries TRBV7-9 and TRBJ2-1; unclear D gene. This TCR was recovered from a man aged 18 to 35 in good health. Some clones in this sample may be carry-over from other donors' samples. What was sequenced was naive CD8+ T cells from PBMCs. CDR3 amino acids: CASSLVARMDEQFF. Here the CDR3 DNA reads TGTGCCAGCAGCTTAGTTGCTAGAATGGATGAGCAGTTCTTC.